These T cell receptor beta chains were read from a single sample in a study of PD-L1 blockade in urothelial cancer. The repertoire was sequenced with immunoSEQ multiplex PCR; TCRdb's copy has only in-frame clones and lacks some. The table records tens of thousands of clones, around 90% of them present only once. Sequencing was performed on PBMCs, taken around atezolizumab (anti-PD-L1) treatment. These receptor sequences come from a man aged 50 to 60 with urothelial cancer. Each CDR3 is given with its conserved first and last residue. The order of the fields is V gene, D gene, J gene, clone size, CDR3 protein, CDR3 DNA. D genes are given only for firm matches. Only some rows state a clone size, as once, few, many or a class for expanded clones.

TRBV7-2,TRBD2,TRBJ2-3,.,CASSLLRSQREKQYF,TGTGCCAGCAGCTTATTGCGCTCACAGCGGGAGAAACAGTATTTT
TRBV28,TRBD2,TRBJ2-1,.,CASSFPSGTSGRNEQFF,TGTGCCAGCAGTTTCCCCTCCGGGACTAGCGGGAGGAATGAGCAGTTCTTC
TRBV6-5,TRBD2,TRBJ2-5,.,CASSLERGEETQYF,TGTGCCAGCAGCCTAGAGCGGGGCGAAGAGACCCAGTACTTC
TRBV7-9,TRBD2,TRBJ2-7,few,CASSLREYEQYF,TGTGCCAGCAGCTTGCGGGAGTACGAGCAGTACTTC
TRBV11-1,TRBD2,TRBJ2-2,few,CASSLYGLAGPGELFF,TGTGCCAGCAGCCTATACGGACTAGCGGGTCCCGGGGAGCTGTTTTTT
TRBV6-6,.,TRBJ2-2,few,CASSLGTPGGELFF,TGTGCCAGCAGTTTGGGGACTCCAGGGGGGGAGCTGTTTTTT
TRBV19,TRBD1,TRBJ1-2,.,CASRDGQGASGYTF,TGTGCCAGTAGGGACGGACAGGGGGCGAGTGGCTACACCTTC
TRBV6-4,TRBD2,TRBJ2-2,once,CASSDSTSGRVVGELFF,TGTGCCAGCAGTGACTCTACTAGCGGGAGAGTGGTCGGGGAGCTGTTTTTT
TRBV19,TRBD2,TRBJ2-5,.,CASSIDAASGRSETQYF,TGTGCCAGTAGTATAGACGCGGCTAGCGGGAGATCGGAGACCCAGTACTTC
TRBV27,.,TRBJ2-1,.,CASSLPTGGGRNEQFF,TGTGCCAGCAGCTTACCTACAGGGGGGGGGAGAAATGAGCAGTTCTTC
TRBV30,TRBD1,TRBJ1-6,.,CAWTPQGVGVDSPLHF,TGTGCCTGGACCCCCCAGGGGGTGGGTGTAGATTCACCCCTCCACTTT
TRBV7-9,.,TRBJ2-3,.,CASSFGELSTDTQYF,TGTGCCAGCAGCTTCGGGGAGTTAAGCACAGATACGCAGTATTTT
TRBV29-1,.,TRBJ2-7,.,CSVGGDSYEQYF,TGCAGCGTTGGGGGGGACTCCTACGAGCAGTACTTC
TRBV10-3,.,TRBJ1-2,.,CATQGLNAVRYGYTF,TGTGCCACCCAGGGCCTCAACGCAGTCCGTTATGGCTACACCTTC
TRBV4-1,TRBD1,TRBJ2-7,.,CASSQDRTGGGSWGEQYF,TGCGCCAGCAGCCAAGACCGTACAGGGGGCGGTTCGTGGGGTGAGCAGTACTTC
TRBV6-4,TRBD1,TRBJ2-2,.,CASSTGAPAAPNTGELFF,TGTGCCAGCAGCACAGGGGCCCCAGCCGCACCAAACACCGGGGAGCTGTTTTTT
TRBV6-5,.,TRBJ2-5,.,CASSYGSGETQYF,TGTGCCAGCAGTTACGGCAGTGGAGAGACCCAGTACTTC
TRBV7-9,TRBD2,TRBJ2-3,.,CASSPPGTGGDTQYF,TGTGCCAGCAGCCCACCCGGGACGGGGGGAGATACGCAGTATTTT
TRBV5-4,TRBD2,TRBJ2-1,.,CASSLGLAGGEQFF,TGTGCCAGCAGCCTGGGACTAGCGGGAGGTGAGCAGTTCTTC
TRBV29-1,TRBD2,TRBJ2-7,.,CSVGGLAGHYEQYF,TGCAGCGTGGGGGGACTAGCGGGCCACTACGAGCAGTACTTC
TRBV19,.,TRBJ1-1,.,CASTIRGRSTEAFF,TGTGCCAGTACCATCCGGGGTAGGAGCACTGAAGCTTTCTTT
TRBV11-2,.,TRBJ2-5,.,CASSLEGRAVTQYF,TGTGCCAGCAGCTTGGAGGGCAGGGCGGTGACCCAGTACTTC
TRBV5-1,.,TRBJ2-5,.,CASSPQIQETQYF,TGCGCCAGCAGTCCTCAGATACAAGAGACCCAGTACTTC
TRBV5-1,TRBD1,TRBJ2-2,.,CASSLRQGAGTGELFF,TGCGCCAGCAGCTTGCGTCAGGGGGCTGGTACCGGGGAGCTGTTTTTT
TRBV11-3,.,TRBJ2-7,.,CASSLAPTSSYEQYF,TGTGCCAGCAGCTTAGCTCCTACGTCCTCCTACGAGCAGTACTTC
TRBV5-4,TRBD2,TRBJ2-1,.,CASSPGLAGVGAPYNEQFF,TGTGCCAGCAGCCCGGGACTAGCGGGAGTGGGGGCCCCCTACAATGAGCAGTTCTTC
TRBV5-1,TRBD2,TRBJ2-3,.,CASSAKAGGNSNTDTQYF,TGCGCCAGCAGCGCTAAAGCGGGGGGGAACTCCAACACAGATACGCAGTATTTT
TRBV5-1,.,TRBJ2-1,.,CASSLGTGRSEQFF,TGCGCCAGCAGCTTGGGCACAGGGCGAAGTGAGCAGTTCTTC
TRBV30,TRBD1,TRBJ2-2,few,CAWSGQGRTGELFF,TGTGCCTGGTCCGGACAGGGGAGGACCGGGGAGCTGTTTTTT